The sample holds a few counts of the clone carrying this T cell receptor (beta chain). The CDR3 is made up of 16 amino acids. Trimming at V came to 4 bases and at J to 4 bases, leaving 8 bases not matched to a gene. These data originate in a study of blood T cells in healthy people across ages. Using a J-beta primer mix together with a sample-barcoded 5' primer, a second PCR was run for roughly 6 to 12 cycles. With 12 random nucleotides, a template-switch adaptor tagged each individual cDNA molecule. Each CDR3 protein is one row after TCRdb ran MiXCR on the 5' RACE reads. The data contain about a million distinct CDR3 sequences, roughly 52% of them singletons. Investigators took about 10 milliliters of peripheral blood from every donor.

The TCR was taken from a young man in good health. The sample was blood. The gene calls are TRBV12-3 or TRBV12-4 and TRBJ2-2; 8 nucleotides align to TRBD2. The CDR3 is CASSYRGGRITGELFF. CDR3 in DNA: TGTGCCAGCAGTTACCGGGGGGGGCGGATCACCGGGGAGCTGTTTTTT.